The T cell receptor (beta chain) described here comes from a study of beta chain features in type 1 diabetes. V gave up 6 bases and J gave up 0 bases; unmatched junction bases: 8. This CDR3 contains 15 residues. The V gene's germline CDR1 is MDHEN and CDR2 SYDVKM. This clone has a handful of counts. What it binds is not known. What was sequenced were expressed TCRB transcripts, since all of the isolated RNA had been reverse transcribed. Sequenced by immunoSEQ multiplex PCR; TCRdb stores in-frame clones only, minus some. The sample gives about 280,000 clones, approximately 16% of which show up once; around 0.015% is in the top ten. Study-wide points: VDJ junctions in type 1 diabetes patients carried more deletions and fewer insertions. Across all four CD4+ subsets, people with type 1 diabetes showed modestly shorter TCRB CDR3s.

The J gene is TRBJ2-7, the V gene TRBV28, with 7 nucleotides matching TRBD1. The specimen was naive CD4+ T cells from blood. The receptor was isolated from a young man with type 1 diabetes. The CDR3 DNA is TGTGCCAGCAGCCAAAAGGGGACAGCCTCCTACGAGCAGTACTTC. Its translation: CASSQKGTASYEQYF. Looking up the rest from reference TRBV28 and TRBJ2-7 gives the full variable domain: DVKVTQSSRYLVKRTGEKVFLECVQDMDHENMFWYRQDPGLGLRLIYFSYDVKMKEKGDIPEGYSVSREKKERFSLILESASTNQTSMYLCASSQKGTASYEQYFGPGTRLTVT.